The sequence of this T cell receptor (beta chain) was determined in a study of blood T cell repertoires in COVID-19 (dated by TCRdb to about 2020). At the level of the whole study: Collaborator samples came from the United States, Italy and Spain and covered acute and convalescent phases of COVID-19. The prospective study material was composed of cDNA or gDNA derived from T cells, B-cell-depleted T cells, or PBMCs. The dataset comprised deeply sampled blood TCRbeta repertoires from subjects exposed to, actively infected with, or recovered from COVID-19. The repertoires were released in a freely available public database intended as a resource for research on the immune response to SARS-CoV-2. The samples were drawn from two sources: the first 160 participants of the ongoing ImmuneRACE study, and over 1,000 subjects contributed by 6 global collaborators. Sample metadata almost always included a de-identified subject ID, COVID-19 status, age in years and sex. HLA class I and class II types, where available, came from metadata supplied by the sample provider rather than from assay-based typing. What the research found in general, with its limitations: How much clinical and demographic metadata was included differed by source and by participant, and the metadata was provided uncurated.

From the germline V gene, CDR1 is WSHSY and CDR2 is SAAADI. Counted from cysteine to phenylalanine, this CDR3 has 15 amino acids. Solely the CDR3 DNA is kept, with 45 bases framed from the first base. From V the trimming removes 3 bases and from J it removes 4 bases, while the gene matches leave 8 bases of the junction unaccounted for. The immunoSEQ Assay, a bias-controlled multiplex PCR, was used to amplify TCRbeta CDR3 regions from genomic DNA. On the study's bioinformatics: The number of nucleated cells in each sample was estimated by amplification of reference gene primers within the assay. To quantify the absolute abundance of each unique TCRbeta CDR3 rearrangement, sequence reads were collapsed and filtered. Productive Simpson clonality was computed per sample as the square root of Simpson's diversity index over productive rearrangements. What TCRdb holds here is the immuneACCESS table cut down to in-frame rearrangements. Part of the clones is not present; checked against another copy, under half of the missing clones reflect an unresolved V gene, and the others are unexplained. The DNA gave D and trimming, while V, J and clone size come from that table. The sample table records about 130,000 clones; roughly 84% of these occur just once. The biggest ten clones account for around 13% of the sample.

In regard to this clone: Its antigen remains undetermined. No per-base quality is available; no much larger clone lies one base away.

Another Seattle source contributed samples from volunteer blood donors who had recovered from COVID-19. Whole blood was collected in K2EDTA tubes by collaborating institutions according to the institutions' own protocols. For TCRbeta analysis, collaborators shipped samples as frozen whole blood, isolated PBMCs, or DNA extracted from either of those sample types. The TCR originated in a woman aged 25 to 45 who had recovered from COVID-19. The sequenced sample was peripheral blood. Recombination linked TRBV10-2 to TRBJ1-2; 7 bases in the junction line up with TRBD1. The nucleotide sequence reads as follows: TGCGCCAGCAGTGATTCGACAGGGTATGGCTATGGCTACACCTTC. Translation gives CASSDSTGYGYGYTF.